This T cell receptor beta chain is from a study of beta chain features in type 1 diabetes. This clone appeared a few times. As yet, its antigen is unknown. Study findings and constraints: Fewer junction insertions and more nucleotide deletions appeared in type 1 diabetes patients. A moderate, significant TCRB CDR3 shortening appeared in type 1 diabetes across four CD4+ subsets. Cells that show high TCR expression could be over-represented by cDNA sequencing. With patients and controls alike, PCR might favor shorter templates to an equal degree.

Trimming took off 2 bases at V and 9 bases at J, with 6 bases between the two ends. CDR1 SNHLY and CDR2 FYNNEI come from the germline V gene. This CDR3 has 11 amino acids. Every bit of the isolated RNA underwent reverse transcription, so sequencing read expressed TCRB transcripts. Sequenced by immunoSEQ multiplex PCR; TCRdb stores in-frame clones only, minus some. Seen here are over 120,000 clones, approximately 13% observed once, and the top ten hold around 1.4%. Cells sorted by CD45RO/CCR7/CD25/CD127/CD95/CD27 comprised CD4+ naive, central memory, regulatory and stem cell-like memory cells. The sample taken for sequencing was central memory CD4+ T cells from blood. This chain connects TRBV2 to TRBJ2-3; a possible D gene is TRBD2 (6 bases). The receptor was derived from a man between 18 and 35 years old with type 1 diabetes. Here the CDR3 DNA reads TGTGCCAGCAGTGAACTAGCGACGCAGTATTTT. Its protein is CASSELATQYF.